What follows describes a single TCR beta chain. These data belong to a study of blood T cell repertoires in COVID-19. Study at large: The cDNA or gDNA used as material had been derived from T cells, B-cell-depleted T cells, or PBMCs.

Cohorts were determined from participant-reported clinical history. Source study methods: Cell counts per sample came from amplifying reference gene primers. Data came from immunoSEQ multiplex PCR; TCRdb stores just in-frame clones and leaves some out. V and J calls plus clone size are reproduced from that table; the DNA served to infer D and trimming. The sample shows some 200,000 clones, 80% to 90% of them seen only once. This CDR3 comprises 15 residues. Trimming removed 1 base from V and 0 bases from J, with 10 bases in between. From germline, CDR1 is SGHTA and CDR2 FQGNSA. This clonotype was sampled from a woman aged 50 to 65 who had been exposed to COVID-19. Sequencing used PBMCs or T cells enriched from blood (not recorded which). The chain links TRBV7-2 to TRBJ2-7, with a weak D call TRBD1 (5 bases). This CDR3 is CASSLDRLFSYEQYF. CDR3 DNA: TGTGCCAGCAGCTTAGACAGGCTGTTCTCCTACGAGCAGTACTTC. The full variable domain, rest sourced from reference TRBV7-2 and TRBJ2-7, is GAGVSQSPSNKVTEKGKDVELRCDPISGHTALYWYRQSLGQGLEFLIYFQGNSAPDKSGLPSDRFSAERTGGSVSTLTIQRTQQEDSAVYLCASSLDRLFSYEQYFGPGTRLTVT.